This T cell receptor beta chain emerged from a study of patients and donors after allogeneic stem cell transplantation. TCRdb reprocessed the RT-PCR reads with MiXCR, giving one entry per CDR3 protein. The sample yields some 880,000 distinct CDR3 sequences, 15% to 20% seen once. This clonotype has more than one count but fewer than ten. Source material: blood, either unsorted or a sorted T cell fraction (not recorded which). This TCR was recovered from a human donor who was either an allogeneic HSCT recipient or a stem cell or donor lymphocyte infusion donor (not recorded which). It is not recorded whose cells these are; they may come from a transplant donor.

Here the CDR3 DNA reads TGTGCCAGCAGTTGGGTGGGGGACCTGAAAGAGACCCAGTACTTC. It is translated as CASSWVGDLKETQYF. The chain uses TRBV7-6 and TRBJ2-5; D tentatively fits TRBD1 or TRBD2 (5 bases each). Trimming left V 6 bases short and J 3 bases short, with 17 bases between. The CDR3 consists of 15 residues. Germline assignment: CDR1 SGHVS and CDR2 FNYEAQ.